This TCR beta chain was recorded in a study of cytomegalovirus exposure and HLA in healthy donors. Study-level points and caveats: Researchers reported that a few CMV-associated chains were confirmed in vitro as CMV antigen-specific. Reported performance of the classifier showed diagnosis of cytomegalovirus status with high specificity and sensitivity. Altogether, some 170 TCR beta chains were recorded as cytomegalovirus-associated.

In its sample, this clone was seen a few times. The antigen is undetermined. Some clones are missing from TCRdb's copy, which holds only in-frame ones; the method was immunoSEQ multiplex PCR. This table has about 63,000 clones, about 90% appearing once. Germline-derived CDR1 and CDR2 are PRHDT and FYEKMQ (reference sequence). This CDR3 has 16 amino acids. The ends were cut back, 5 bases at V and 1 base at J, with 15 bases in the middle. The clonotype originates from a woman younger than 35 in good health and CMV-seronegative. This chain connects TRBV13 to TRBJ2-1; D is perhaps TRBD1 (6 bases). Sequenced: PBMCs. The CDR3 bases are TGTGCCAGCAGCGCTACAGGGTATGGATCCTACAATGAGCAGTTCTTC. Translating it yields CASSATGYGSYNEQFF.